One sample yielded the 27 T cell receptor beta chains listed below, sequenced in a study of blood T cell repertoires in COVID-19. Assay used: immunoSEQ multiplex PCR; TCRdb lists only in-frame clones, some missing. There are roughly 190,000 clones in the sample; more than 85% occur only once, and around 1.1% lies in the top ten. The sequenced material came from peripheral blood. These receptors all come from a man younger than 40 with acute or convalescent COVID-19.

The chain has TRBV6-5 and TRBJ2-7, with 9 bases matching TRBD1. Looked up from germline, CDR1 is MNHEY and CDR2 is SVGAGI. Germline trimming cut 7 bases from V and 6 bases from J; bases unmatched to any gene: 13. This CDR3 is built from 15 residues. The CDR3 protein is CASKREGQGLGEQYF. The CDR3 region has the DNA TGTGCCAGCAAAAGAGAGGGACAGGGACTCGGCGAGCAGTACTTC.

This sequence joins TRBV10-3 and TRBJ2-5; D remains unclear. Germline V gene lookup returns CDR1 ENHRY and CDR2 SYGVKD. This CDR3 has 13 residues. The ends were cut back, 10 bases at V and 3 bases at J, with 15 bases in the middle. CDR3 residues: CATKARPKETQYF. DNA of the CDR3: TGTGCCACCAAAGCTAGACCTAAAGAGACCCAGTACTTC.

DNA for the CDR3: TGTGCCAGTATATGGACCGGGACTAGGGAGTTCTTC. As protein: CASIWTGTREFF. The chain joins TRBV2 to TRBJ2-1, with 8 positions matching TRBD2. The trim removed 9 bases at V and 14 bases at J, leaving 12 bases unmatched. CDR3 size: 12 residues. Germline CDR1 SNHLY, CDR2 FYNNEI.

The chain joins TRBV7-9 to TRBJ1-1; TRBD1 agrees at 10 bases. There are 15 residues in the CDR3. V lost 6 bases and J lost 5; bases outside the gene matches: 9. CDR1 is SEHNR and CDR2 is FQNEAQ in the germline V gene (reference sequence). CDR3 sequence reads: CASRDPGQGKTEAFF. CDR3 DNA: TGTGCCAGCAGAGATCCGGGACAGGGGAAGACTGAAGCTTTCTTT. Full variable domain (outside the CDR3, taken from reference TRBV7-9 and TRBJ1-1): DTGVSQNPRHKITKRGQNVTFRCDPISEHNRLYWYRQTLGQGPEFLTYFQNEAQLEKSRLLSDRFSAERPKGSFSTLEIQRTEQGDSAMYLCASRDPGQGKTEAFFGQGTRLTVV.

V gene TRBV9 combines with J gene TRBJ1-5, with D perhaps matching TRBD1 (5 bases). CDR3 length: 14 amino acids. In germline, CDR1 is SGDLS, CDR2 YYNGEE. Trimming removed 0 bases at V and 9 bases at J, with 13 bases between. The CDR3 loop reads CASSVDLGGWPQHF. CDR3 bases: TGTGCCAGCAGCGTAGATCTGGGGGGTTGGCCCCAGCATTTT. Variable domain in full (rest from reference TRBV9 and TRBJ1-5): DSGVTQTPKHLITATGQRVTLRCSPRSGDLSVYWYQQSLDQGLQFLIQYYNGEERAKGNILERFSAQQFPDLHSELNLSSLELGDSALYFCASSVDLGGWPQHFGDGTRLSIL.

The sample holds one count of this clone. The chain recombines TRBV9 with TRBJ2-1; 7 positions agree with TRBD1. V was pared by 0 bases and J by 1 base, with 1 base of the junction left unmatched. The germline V gene has CDR1 SGDLS and CDR2 YYNGEE. This CDR3 is 15 amino acids long. The CDR3 reads CASSVEDRSYNEQFF. CDR3 DNA sequence: TGTGCCAGCAGCGTAGAGGACAGGTCCTACAATGAGCAGTTCTTC.

This chain links TRBV15 with TRBJ1-5, with unresolved D. Trimming took off 0 bases at V and 5 bases at J, with 5 bases between the two ends. Germline CDR1 is LNHNV and CDR2 is YYDKDF (reference sequence). The CDR3 runs to 13 residues. Here the CDR3 DNA reads TGTGCCACCAGCAGAGACCCAGATCAGCCCCAGCATTTT. Its translation is CATSRDPDQPQHF.

A note on this clone: Relative to the germline gene, one junction end is altered; a read error may explain this. The chain joins TRBV7-7 to TRBJ1-5; 8 nucleotides agree with TRBD1. This CDR3 comprises 16 residues. From germline, CDR1 is SSHAT and CDR2 FNYEAQ (reference sequence). This chain's CDR3 is CASSLPRTGSNQPQHF. The CDR3 DNA sequence: TGTGCTAGCAGCTTACCCCGGACAGGGAGCAATCAGCCCCAGCATTTT.

This clone was seen more than once but under ten times. This chain connects TRBV12-5 to TRBJ2-1; TRBD2 aligns across 11 bases. The germline gives CDR1 LGHNT, CDR2 FRNRAP. J was trimmed by 2 bases and V by 3 bases; bases with no gene match: 9. There are 18 residues in the CDR3. CDR3 sequence (DNA): TGTGCTAGTGGTTTTGACCAGATAGCGGGGGGGCCCTACAATGAGCAGTTCTTC. Encoded protein: CASGFDQIAGGPYNEQFF.

The V call is TRBV27, the J call TRBJ2-2; a weak D match, TRBD2 (7 bases). The V end lost 5 bases, the J end lost 3 bases, and 16 bases lay between the germline ends. The length of the CDR3 is 16 residues. The germline gives CDR1 MNHEY, CDR2 SMNVEV (reference sequence). CDR3 amino acids: CASSLRGGLYTGELFF. For the CDR3, the DNA is TGTGCCAGCAGTCTAAGGGGGGGGTTATACACCGGGGAGCTGTTTTTT.

The V gene is TRBV5-1, the J gene TRBJ2-1, with 12 bases fitting TRBD2. CDR3 length: 12 residues. Trimming cost V 4 bases and J 15 bases; bases outside gene matches: 5. The germline CDR1 and CDR2 sequences are SGHRS and YFSETQ. CDR3 nucleotide sequence: TGCGCCAGCAGCCGGCCTAGCGGGGGGGTGTTCTTC. Translating gives CASSRPSGGVFF.

For the CDR3, the DNA is TGTGCCAGCAGTCAAACAGTCAAAGGGCAGTTCTTC. This sequence encodes CASSQTVKGQFF. This chain uses TRBV12-3 or TRBV12-4 with TRBJ2-1; no reliable D call. The CDR3 covers 12 residues. V lost 5 bases to trimming and J lost 12 bases, with 14 bases between them.

This chain connects TRBV28 to TRBJ1-1, with a weak D call TRBD1 (6 bases). Trimming cost V 4 bases and J 1 base, with 10 bases left between them. From germline, CDR1 is MDHEN and CDR2 SYDVKM. This CDR3 has 14 residues. As DNA, the CDR3 is TGTGCCAGCAGTTGGGCAGGGGCGAACACTGAAGCTTTCTTT. Translated: CASSWAGANTEAFF.

The chain couples TRBV18 to TRBJ1-5; 7 positions agree with TRBD1. V was clipped by 4 bases and J by 3 bases; unmatched bases: 6. The V gene's germline CDR1 is KGHSH and CDR2 LQKENI. The CDR3 length is 15 residues. The CDR3 loop reads CASSLTGAPNQPQHF. As DNA, the CDR3 is TGTGCCAGCTCACTTACAGGGGCCCCCAATCAGCCCCAGCATTTT.

This clone showed up just once. The V call is TRBV6-5, the J call TRBJ1-5; 8 bases map to TRBD1. Looked up from germline, CDR1 is MNHEY and CDR2 is SVGAGI. The CDR3 is 14 residues long. Losses at the gene ends were 2 bases for V and 6 bases for J; bases not matched to a gene: 3. The CDR3 is CASSYGTGLQPQHF. The CDR3, as DNA: TGTGCCAGCAGTTACGGGACAGGTCTTCAGCCCCAGCATTTT.

The rearrangement uses TRBV5-8 and TRBJ1-3; D ambiguous. There are 14 residues in the CDR3. With 0 bases removed from V and 8 bases from J, the gap between germline ends came to 12 bases. Germline-derived CDR1 and CDR2 are SGHTS and YDEGEE. CDR3 residues: CASSLEWGEDTIYF. The CDR3 nucleotides are TGTGCCAGCAGCTTGGAATGGGGAGAGGACACCATATATTTT.

The chain employs TRBV19 and TRBJ1-1; possible D gene TRBD1, 5 bases. Trimming took 5 bases from V and 10 from J, leaving 17 bases between them. The germline CDR1 and CDR2 sequences are LNHDA and SQIVND (reference sequence). The CDR3 loop spans 13 amino acids. The CDR3 sequence: CASSDKGYGTAFF. The CDR3 DNA follows: TGTGCCAGTAGTGACAAGGGGTACGGCACAGCTTTCTTT.

The chain combines TRBV28 with TRBJ1-1; unclear D gene. The V gene's germline CDR1 is MDHEN and CDR2 SYDVKM. The CDR3 is 14 amino acids. The V gene lost 8 bases and the J gene lost 7 bases, with 20 bases spanning the gap. This CDR3 reads CASQPPATRSEAFF. Here the CDR3 DNA reads TGTGCCAGCCAACCCCCGGCCACTCGGAGTGAAGCTTTCTTT.

The V call is TRBV19, the J call TRBJ1-1; possibly TRBD1 for D (5 bases). Germline V gene lookup returns CDR1 LNHDA and CDR2 SQIVND (reference sequence). Trimming removed 9 bases from V and 5 bases from J, with 10 bases in between. The CDR3 has 11 residues. The CDR3 protein is CASHGGTEAFF. The CDR3 coding sequence is TGTGCCAGCCACGGGGGGACTGAAGCTTTCTTT. Drawing the rest from reference TRBV19 and TRBJ1-1, the complete variable domain is DGGITQSPKYLFRKEGQNVTLSCEQNLNHDAMYWYRQDPGQGLRLIYYSQIVNDFQKGDIAEGYSVSREKKESFPLTVTSAQKNPTAFYLCASHGGTEAFFGQGTRLTVV.

The chain couples TRBV5-4 to TRBJ1-1, with 8 bases aligning to TRBD1. The CDR3 extends over 15 amino acids. Germline CDR1 SGHNT, CDR2 YYREEE (reference sequence). V was clipped by 4 bases and J by 1 base; unmatched bases: 6. The CDR3 sequence is CASSTIQGGNTEAFF. CDR3 nucleotides: TGTGCCAGCAGCACCATACAGGGGGGGAACACTGAAGCTTTCTTT.

The genes are TRBV6-2 or TRBV6-3 and TRBJ1-5; D remains unclear. Germline V lookup: CDR1 MNHEY, CDR2 SVGEGT. The CDR3 runs 12 residues. V shed 3 bases and J shed 9 bases, with 9 bases lying between them. CDR3 amino acids: CASSYVHGPQHF. CDR3 nucleotides: TGTGCCAGCAGTTATGTCCACGGGCCCCAGCATTTT.

The rearrangement joins TRBV4-1 to TRBJ2-1, with D possibly matching TRBD1 (6 bases). The CDR3 sequence is 18 residues long. V was clipped by 3 bases and J by 3 bases, with 21 bases between them. Looked up from germline, CDR1 is MGHRA and CDR2 is YSYEKL. The CDR3 DNA reads as TGCGCCAGCAGCCAGAAGCCAGGGGTCCCAAACATCTACAATGAGCAGTTCTTC. Protein: CASSQKPGVPNIYNEQFF.

The J gene is TRBJ2-2, the V gene TRBV19; D call uncertain. This CDR3 contains 13 residues. The germline CDR1 and CDR2 sequences are LNHDA and SQIVND (reference sequence). V was trimmed by 3 bases and J by 6 bases, leaving 8 bases between them. The CDR3 spells CASSIQRAGELFF. In nucleotides, the CDR3 is TGTGCCAGTAGTATCCAGCGAGCCGGGGAGCTGTTTTTT.

The chain uses TRBV30 and TRBJ2-1; perhaps TRBD1 as D (5 bases). Germline loops: CDR1 GTSNPN, CDR2 SVGIG (reference sequence). V gave up 4 bases and J gave up 5 bases, with 9 bases separating them. This CDR3 is built from 12 residues. CDR3 in DNA: TGTGCCTGGACCAGGGCCCACAATGAGCAGTTCTTC. Residues: CAWTRAHNEQFF. Using reference TRBV30 and TRBJ2-1 for the parts outside the CDR3, the full variable domain is SQTIHQWPATLVQPVGSPLSLECTVEGTSNPNLYWYRQAAGRGLQLLFYSVGIGQISSEVPQNLSASRPQDRQFILSSKKLLLSDSGFYLCAWTRAHNEQFFGPGTRLTVL.

The chain has TRBV6-5 and TRBJ2-7, with TRBD1 identical over 8 bases. The CDR3 length is 15 residues. V shed 0 bases and J 7 bases; nucleotides not matched to a gene: 8. Germline V gene data show CDR1 as MNHEY and CDR2 as SVGAGI. The CDR3, as DNA: TGTGCCAGCAGTTACTCGGGACAGGTCTTAAGTGAGCAGTACTTC. It encodes CASSYSGQVLSEQYF.

This sequence joins TRBV5-1 and TRBJ2-5; tentatively, D is TRBD1 (7 bases). The CDR3 has 13 amino acids. V lost 4 bases, J lost 1 base, and 8 bases lay in between. The germline gives CDR1 SGHRS, CDR2 YFSETQ. CDR3 nucleotide sequence: TGCGCCAGCAGCCAGGGGGGCCAAGAGACCCAGTACTTC. It yields the protein CASSQGGQETQYF.

The gene calls are TRBV30 and TRBJ2-5, with 7 bases fitting TRBD2. The CDR3 sequence is 12 residues long. Trimming at V came to 2 bases and at J to 4 bases, leaving 1 base not matched to a gene. CDR1 and CDR2 (germline): GTSNPN, SVGIG (reference sequence). As DNA, the CDR3 is TGTGCCTGGAGTATAGCGGGAGAGACCCAGTACTTC. Its translation is CAWSIAGETQYF.